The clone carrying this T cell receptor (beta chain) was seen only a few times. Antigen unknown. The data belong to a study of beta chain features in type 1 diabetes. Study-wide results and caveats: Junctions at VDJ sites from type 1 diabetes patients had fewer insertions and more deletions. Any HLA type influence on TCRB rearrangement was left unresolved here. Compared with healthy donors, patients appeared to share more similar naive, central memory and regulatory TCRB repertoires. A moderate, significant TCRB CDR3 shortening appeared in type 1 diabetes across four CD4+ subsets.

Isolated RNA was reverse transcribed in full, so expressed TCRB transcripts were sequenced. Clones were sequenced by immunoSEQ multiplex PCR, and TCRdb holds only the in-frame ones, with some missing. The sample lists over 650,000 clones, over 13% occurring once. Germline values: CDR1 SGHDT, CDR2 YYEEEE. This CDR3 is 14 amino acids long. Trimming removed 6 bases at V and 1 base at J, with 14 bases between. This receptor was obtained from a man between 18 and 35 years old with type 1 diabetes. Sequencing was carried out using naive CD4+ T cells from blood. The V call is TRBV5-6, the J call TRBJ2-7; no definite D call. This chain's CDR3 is CASNKAEFSYEQYF. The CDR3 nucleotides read TGTGCCAGCAACAAGGCCGAATTTTCCTACGAGCAGTACTTC.